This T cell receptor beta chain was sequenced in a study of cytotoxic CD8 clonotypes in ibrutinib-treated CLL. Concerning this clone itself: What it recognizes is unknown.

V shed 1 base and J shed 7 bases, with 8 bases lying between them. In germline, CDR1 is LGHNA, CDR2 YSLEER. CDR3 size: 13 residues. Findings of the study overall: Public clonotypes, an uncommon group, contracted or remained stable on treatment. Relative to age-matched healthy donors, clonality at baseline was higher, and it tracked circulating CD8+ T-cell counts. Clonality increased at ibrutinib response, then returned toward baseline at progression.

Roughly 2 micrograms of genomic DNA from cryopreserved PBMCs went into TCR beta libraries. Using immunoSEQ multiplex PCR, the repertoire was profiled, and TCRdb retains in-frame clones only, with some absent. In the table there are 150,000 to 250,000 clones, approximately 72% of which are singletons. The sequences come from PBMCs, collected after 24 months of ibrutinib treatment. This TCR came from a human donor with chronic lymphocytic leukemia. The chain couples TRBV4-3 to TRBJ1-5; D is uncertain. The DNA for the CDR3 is TGCGCCAGCAGCCAAGGTTTTTTCCAGCCCCAGCATTTT. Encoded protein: CASSQGFFQPQHF.